The 9 T cell receptor beta chains reported below all come from one sample, sequenced in a study of identical twins. TCRdb redid the calling of the 5' RACE reads with MiXCR, one entry per CDR3 protein. The sample holds some 710,000 distinct CDR3 sequences, roughly 6% seen once. Material for sequencing was naive T cells sorted from blood. All receptors derive from a man aged 18 to 30 in good health.

The chain has TRBV14 and TRBJ2-1; D possibly uses TRBD1 or TRBD2 (5 bases each). Per the germline V gene, CDR1 is SGHDN and CDR2 is FVKESK. This CDR3 spans 15 amino acids. V was clipped by 2 bases and J by 7 bases, with 15 bases between them. The CDR3 here is CASSQWGRLRNEQFF. The DNA of the CDR3 is TGTGCCAGCAGCCAATGGGGGAGATTGAGGAATGAGCAGTTCTTC.

At least ten counts were recorded for this clonotype. The V gene is TRBV11-2, the J gene TRBJ1-1, with D possibly being TRBD1 (6 bases). The CDR3 runs to 17 residues. The germline gives CDR1 SGHAT, CDR2 FQNNGV. The ends were cut back, 0 bases at V and 3 bases at J, with 17 bases in the middle. CDR3: CASSLDPPTGEDTEAFF. Here the CDR3 DNA reads TGTGCCAGCAGCTTAGATCCTCCGACAGGCGAGGACACTGAAGCTTTCTTT. Looking up the rest from reference TRBV11-2 and TRBJ1-1 gives the full variable domain: EAGVAQSPRYKIIEKRQSVAFWCNPISGHATLYWYQQILGQGPKLLIQFQNNGVVDDSQLPKDRFSAERLKGVDSTLKIQPAKLEDSAVYLCASSLDPPTGEDTEAFFGQGTRLTVV.

This clonotype came up many times. This chain's CDR3 is CASSSTTLVAEFF. For the CDR3, the DNA is TGTGCCAGTAGTTCCACGACGTTGGTCGCGGAGTTCTTC. The V and J genes are TRBV19 and TRBJ2-1, with unresolved D. This CDR3 is 13 amino acids long. Germline CDR1 LNHDA, CDR2 SQIVND (reference sequence). V was pared by 5 bases and J by 14 bases, with 19 bases between.

This clonotype was detected ten times or more. This chain links TRBV20-1 with TRBJ2-3; 9 nucleotides line up with TRBD2. CDR3 length: 15 amino acids. The trim removed 3 bases at V and 4 bases at J, leaving 8 bases unmatched. Germline assignment: CDR1 DFQATT and CDR2 SNEGSKA (reference sequence). CDR3 sequence reads: CSASPREGVADTQYF. DNA of the CDR3: TGCAGTGCTAGCCCGCGGGAGGGAGTGGCAGATACGCAGTATTTT.

The J gene is TRBJ1-1, the V gene TRBV3-1, with D unclear. This CDR3 comprises 13 residues. V was shortened by 1 base and J by 7 bases, with 10 bases between the two germline ends. Germline-derived CDR1 and CDR2 are LGHDT and YNNKEL (reference sequence). The CDR3, as DNA: TGTGCCAGCAGCCAAGTCGCGATCGGTGAAGCTTTCTTT. Its protein is CASSQVAIGEAFF.

The gene calls are TRBV6-1 and TRBJ2-3; D might be TRBD1 or TRBD2, each matching 6 bases. Per germline, CDR1 MNHNS and CDR2 SASEGT. The CDR3 runs 15 residues. The V and J ends lost 10 bases and 2 bases respectively, with 19 bases between them. The DNA for the CDR3 is TGTGCCACCTACCCCTGGCCGGGGGCCACAGATACGCAGTATTTT. Its protein product is CATYPWPGATDTQYF.

In nucleotides, the CDR3 is TGTGCCAGCAGCTTAGCACAGGGGGTCTCCTACGAGCAGTACTTC. It specifies CASSLAQGVSYEQYF. V gene TRBV7-6 combines with J gene TRBJ2-7; 8 bases line up with TRBD1. CDR1 is SGHVS and CDR2 is FNYEAQ in the germline V gene. The CDR3 extends over 15 amino acids. The J segment lost 0 bases and the V segment lost 0 bases, leaving 1 base of the junction unmatched.

This clonotype appeared a few times. This chain uses TRBV18 with TRBJ1-1; possibly TRBD1 for D (6 bases). In germline, CDR1 is KGHSH, CDR2 LQKENI. The CDR3 covers 15 residues. Between the trimmed V and J ends, which lost 1 base and 3 bases, there was a span of 12 bases. CDR3 nucleotides: TGTGCCAGCTCACCACTCCGGGGGCGTTACACTGAAGCTTTCTTT. Amino acid sequence: CASSPLRGRYTEAFF. Looking up the rest from reference TRBV18 and TRBJ1-1 gives the full variable domain: NAGVMQNPRHLVRRRGQEARLRCSPMKGHSHVYWYRQLPEEGLKFMVYLQKENIIDESGMPKERFSAEFPKEGPSILRIQQVVRGDSAAYFCASSPLRGRYTEAFFGQGTRLTVV.

This sequence joins TRBV5-1 and TRBJ2-5; D may be TRBD1 or TRBD2 (6 bases each). CDR3 size: 14 residues. The germline CDR1 and CDR2 sequences are SGHRS and YFSETQ. Trimming removed 0 bases from V and 4 bases from J, with 10 bases in between. As DNA, the CDR3 is TGCGCCAGCAGCTTGGCCCGGGGGCGAGAGACCCAGTACTTC. Encoded protein: CASSLARGRETQYF.